This TCR beta chain was captured by sequencing in a study of CD8+ T cells in alopecia areata. Overall study: In an open-label trial, patients got 5 to 10 mg tofacitinib twice daily.

Reverse transcription of extracted RNA yielded cDNA, which provided the sequencing template. Method: immunoSEQ multiplex PCR; TCRdb's copy keeps in-frame clones and lacks some. Among some 170,000 clones listed, about 61% were seen once. The sample's treatment: oral pan-JAK inhibitor, 5-10 mg twice daily. Collected material from alopecia areata patients comprised lesional scalp punch biopsies and peripheral blood. Germline-derived CDR1 and CDR2 are LNHDA and SQIVND (reference sequence). This CDR3 region has 17 residues. V dropped 7 bases and J dropped 0 bases, with 21 bases sitting between them. V and J are TRBV19 and TRBJ1-1; no clear D gene. This TCR was recovered from a human donor with alopecia areata. The sample in question was CD4+ T cells sorted from blood, obtained at approximately week 60, from a patient treated with tofacitinib. CDR3 in amino acids: CASTTRIGSAMNTEAFF. CDR3 nucleotides: TGTGCCAGTACTACGAGGATAGGGAGCGCCATGAACACTGAAGCTTTCTTT.